The TCR beta chain described here comes from a study of cytomegalovirus exposure and HLA in healthy donors. The study, taken as a whole, reports: Among TCR sequences, most were rare, though some public TCRs appeared in many donors.

Only in-frame clones appear in the TCRdb table, and some are missing; sequencing was by immunoSEQ multiplex PCR. The sample lists about 140,000 clones, around 87% occurring once. Comment on this clone: Its target is unknown.

Germline V gene data show CDR1 as LNHNV and CDR2 as YYDKDF (reference sequence). The CDR3 loop spans 16 amino acids. Trimming took 4 bases from V and 3 from J, leaving 16 bases between them. The clonotype originates from a young man in good health and CMV-seropositive. The V call is TRBV15, the J call TRBJ1-5; no clear D. The specimen was PBMCs. The CDR3 DNA sequence: TGTGCCACCAGCATGTCTAGGTACCGAATCAATCAGCCCCAGCATTTT. Its translation is CATSMSRYRINQPQHF. The whole variable domain, remainder taken from reference TRBV15 and TRBJ1-5, is DAMVIQNPRYQVTQFGKPVTLSCSQTLNHNVMYWYQQKSSQAPKLLFHYYDKDFNNEADTPDNFQSRRPNTSFCFLDIRSPGLGDTAMYLCATSMSRYRINQPQHFGDGTRLSIL.